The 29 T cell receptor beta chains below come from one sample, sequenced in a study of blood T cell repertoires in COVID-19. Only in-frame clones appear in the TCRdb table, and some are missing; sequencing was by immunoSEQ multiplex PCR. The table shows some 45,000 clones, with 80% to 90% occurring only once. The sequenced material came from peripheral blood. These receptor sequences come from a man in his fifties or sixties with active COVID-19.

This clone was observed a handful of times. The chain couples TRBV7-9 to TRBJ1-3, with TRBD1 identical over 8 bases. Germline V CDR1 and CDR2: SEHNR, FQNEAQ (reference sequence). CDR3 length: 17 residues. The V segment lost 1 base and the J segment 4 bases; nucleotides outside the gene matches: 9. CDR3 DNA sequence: TGTGCCAGCAGCTTAGGACCAGGGGGCATGGCGGGAAACACCATATATTTT. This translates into CASSLGPGGMAGNTIYF. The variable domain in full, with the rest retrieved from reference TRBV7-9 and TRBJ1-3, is DTGVSQNPRHKITKRGQNVTFRCDPISEHNRLYWYRQTLGQGPEFLTYFQNEAQLEKSRLLSDRFSAERPKGSFSTLEIQRTEQGDSAMYLCASSLGPGGMAGNTIYFGEGSWLTVV.

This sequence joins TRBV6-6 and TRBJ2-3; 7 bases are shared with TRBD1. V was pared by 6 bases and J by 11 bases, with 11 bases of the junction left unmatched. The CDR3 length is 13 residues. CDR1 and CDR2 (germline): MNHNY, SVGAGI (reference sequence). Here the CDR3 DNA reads TGTGCCAGCAGCCCACAGGGGCGGGTCAAGCAGTATTTT. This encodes CASSPQGRVKQYF.

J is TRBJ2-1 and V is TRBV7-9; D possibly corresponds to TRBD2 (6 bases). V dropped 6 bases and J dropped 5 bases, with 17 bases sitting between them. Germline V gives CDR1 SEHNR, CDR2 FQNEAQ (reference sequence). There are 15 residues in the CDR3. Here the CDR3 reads CASSSAGSPNNEQFF. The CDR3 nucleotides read TGTGCCAGCAGTTCCGCCGGGAGTCCCAACAATGAGCAGTTCTTC.

CDR3 sequence reads: CASSQGAKNIQYF. In DNA, the CDR3 is TGTGCCAGTTCCCAGGGGGCCAAAAACATTCAGTACTTC. The chain uses TRBV19 and TRBJ2-4, with a weak D call TRBD1 (6 bases). V lost 8 bases, J lost 1 base, and 9 bases lay in between. CDR3 size: 13 residues. Germline values: CDR1 LNHDA, CDR2 SQIVND (reference sequence).

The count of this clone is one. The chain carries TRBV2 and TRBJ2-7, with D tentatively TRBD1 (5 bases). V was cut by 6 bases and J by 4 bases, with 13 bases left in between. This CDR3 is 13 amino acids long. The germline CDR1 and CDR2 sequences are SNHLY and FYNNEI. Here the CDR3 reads CASRVFREYEQYF. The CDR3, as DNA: TGTGCCAGCAGGGTATTCAGGGAATACGAGCAGTACTTC.

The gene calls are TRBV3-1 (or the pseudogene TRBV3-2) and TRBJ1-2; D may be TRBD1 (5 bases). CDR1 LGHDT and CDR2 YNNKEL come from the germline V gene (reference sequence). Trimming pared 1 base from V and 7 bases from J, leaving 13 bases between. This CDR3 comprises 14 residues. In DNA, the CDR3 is TGTGCCAGCAGCCAAGTGGGGAGGGGCTCTGGCTACACCTTC. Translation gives CASSQVGRGSGYTF.

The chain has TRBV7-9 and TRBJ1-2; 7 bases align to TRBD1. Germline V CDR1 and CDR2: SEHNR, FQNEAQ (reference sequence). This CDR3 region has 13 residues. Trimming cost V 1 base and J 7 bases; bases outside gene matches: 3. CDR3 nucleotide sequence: TGTGCCAGCAGCTTAGGACAGGGAGCTGGCTACACCTTC. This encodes CASSLGQGAGYTF.

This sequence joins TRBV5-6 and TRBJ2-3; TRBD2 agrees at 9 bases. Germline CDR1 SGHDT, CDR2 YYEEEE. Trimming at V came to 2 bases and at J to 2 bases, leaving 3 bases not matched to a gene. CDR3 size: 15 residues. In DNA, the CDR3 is TGTGCCAGCAGCTTCGCGGGGGGGCCCACAGATACGCAGTATTTT. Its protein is CASSFAGGPTDTQYF.

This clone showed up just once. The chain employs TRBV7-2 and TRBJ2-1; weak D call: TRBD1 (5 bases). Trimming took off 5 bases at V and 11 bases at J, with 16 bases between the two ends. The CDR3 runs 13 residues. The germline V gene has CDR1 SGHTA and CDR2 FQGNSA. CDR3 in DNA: TGTGCCAGCAGCCTCCCGGGCCACAGGAAGCAGTTCTTC. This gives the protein CASSLPGHRKQFF. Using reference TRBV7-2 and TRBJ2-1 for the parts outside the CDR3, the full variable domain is GAGVSQSPSNKVTEKGKDVELRCDPISGHTALYWYRQSLGQGLEFLIYFQGNSAPDKSGLPSDRFSAERTGGSVSTLTIQRTQQEDSAVYLCASSLPGHRKQFFGPGTRLTVL.

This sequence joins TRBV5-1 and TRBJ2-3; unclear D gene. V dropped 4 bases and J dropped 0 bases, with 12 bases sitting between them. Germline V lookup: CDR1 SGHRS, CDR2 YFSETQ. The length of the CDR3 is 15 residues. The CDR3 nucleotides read TGCGCCAGCAGCCCTTCCCCTTCTAGCACAGATACGCAGTATTTT. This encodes CASSPSPSSTDTQYF. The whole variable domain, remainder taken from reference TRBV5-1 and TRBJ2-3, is KAGVTQTPRYLIKTRGQQVTLSCSPISGHRSVSWYQQTPGQGLQFLFEYFSETQRNKGNFPGRFSGRQFSNSRSEMNVSTLELGDSALYLCASSPSPSSTDTQYFGPGTRLTVL.

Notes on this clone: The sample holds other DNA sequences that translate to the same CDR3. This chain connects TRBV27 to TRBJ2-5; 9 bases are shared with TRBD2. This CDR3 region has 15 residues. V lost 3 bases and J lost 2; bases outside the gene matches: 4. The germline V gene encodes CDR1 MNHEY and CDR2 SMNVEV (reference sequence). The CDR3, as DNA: TGTGCCAGCAGTTTTAAGCGGGGGGTTCAAGAGACCCAGTACTTC. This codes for CASSFKRGVQETQYF.

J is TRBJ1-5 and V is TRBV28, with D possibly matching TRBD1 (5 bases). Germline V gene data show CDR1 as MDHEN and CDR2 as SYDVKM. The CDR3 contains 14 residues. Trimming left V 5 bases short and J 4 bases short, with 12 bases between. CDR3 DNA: TGTGCCAGCAGTGTCCCAGGGCAGAATCAGCCCCAGCATTTT. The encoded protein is CASSVPGQNQPQHF.

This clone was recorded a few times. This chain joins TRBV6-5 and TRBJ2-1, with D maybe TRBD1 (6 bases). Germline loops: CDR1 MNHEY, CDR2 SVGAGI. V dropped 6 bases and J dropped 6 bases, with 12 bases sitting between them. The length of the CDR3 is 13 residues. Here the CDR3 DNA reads TGTGCCAGCAGCTTCACAGGGAGCAATGAGCAGTTCTTC. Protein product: CASSFTGSNEQFF.

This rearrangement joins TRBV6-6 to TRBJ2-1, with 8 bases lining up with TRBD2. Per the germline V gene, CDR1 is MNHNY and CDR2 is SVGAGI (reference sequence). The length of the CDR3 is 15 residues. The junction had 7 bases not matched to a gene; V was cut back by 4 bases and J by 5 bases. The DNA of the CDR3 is TGTGCCAGCAGTTTCCGACTAGCGAGAGACAATGAGCAGTTCTTC. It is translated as CASSFRLARDNEQFF.

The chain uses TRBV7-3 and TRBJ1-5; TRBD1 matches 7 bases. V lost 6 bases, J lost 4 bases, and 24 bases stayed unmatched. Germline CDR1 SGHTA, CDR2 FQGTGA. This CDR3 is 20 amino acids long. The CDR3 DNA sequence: TGTGCCAGCAGTTTCCCCCCTAATGACAGGGTAAGAACTGCGAATCAGCCCCAGCATTTT. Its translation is CASSFPPNDRVRTANQPQHF.

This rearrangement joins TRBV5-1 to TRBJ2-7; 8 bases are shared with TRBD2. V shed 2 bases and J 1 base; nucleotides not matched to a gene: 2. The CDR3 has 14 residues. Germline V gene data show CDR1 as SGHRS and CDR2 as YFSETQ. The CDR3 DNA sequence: TGCGCCAGCAGCTTAGGGACTAGTTCCTACGAGCAGTACTTC. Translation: CASSLGTSSYEQYF.

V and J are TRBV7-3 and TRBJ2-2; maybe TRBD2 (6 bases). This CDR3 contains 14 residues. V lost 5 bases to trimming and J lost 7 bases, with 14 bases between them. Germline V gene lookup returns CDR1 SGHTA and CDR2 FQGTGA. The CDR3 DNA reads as TGTGCCAGCAGCAACGGAGGGGTCGGCGGGGAGCTGTTTTTT. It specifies CASSNGGVGGELFF.

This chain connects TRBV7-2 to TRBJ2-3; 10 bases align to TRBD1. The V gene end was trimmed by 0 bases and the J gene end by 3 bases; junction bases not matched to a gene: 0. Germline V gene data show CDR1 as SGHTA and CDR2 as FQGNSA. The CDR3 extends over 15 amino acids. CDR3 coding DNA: TGTGCCAGCAGCTTAGCGGGACAGGGGACAGATACGCAGTATTTT. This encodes CASSLAGQGTDTQYF.

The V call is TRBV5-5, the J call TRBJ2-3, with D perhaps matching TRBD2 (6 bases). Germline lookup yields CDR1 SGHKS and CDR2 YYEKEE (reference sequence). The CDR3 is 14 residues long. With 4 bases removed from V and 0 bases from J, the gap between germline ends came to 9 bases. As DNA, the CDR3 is TGTGCCAGCAGCCTGGGACTTAGCACAGATACGCAGTATTTT. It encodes CASSLGLSTDTQYF.

In DNA, the CDR3 is TGTGCCAGCAGCCATCCAGGGGGCGGTTACACTGAAGCTTTCTTT. Translated: CASSHPGGGYTEAFF. This chain uses TRBV3-1 (or the pseudogene TRBV3-2) with TRBJ1-1, with 8 nucleotides matching TRBD1. Germline values: CDR1 LGHDT, CDR2 YNNKEL (reference sequence). The V segment lost 3 bases and the J segment 3 bases; nucleotides outside the gene matches: 6. The CDR3 has 15 amino acids.

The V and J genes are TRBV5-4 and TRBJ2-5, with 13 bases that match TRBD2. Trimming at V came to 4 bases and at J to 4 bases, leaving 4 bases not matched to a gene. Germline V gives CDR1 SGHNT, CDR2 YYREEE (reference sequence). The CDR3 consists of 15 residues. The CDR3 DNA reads TGTGCCAGCAGCACAACTAGCGGGGGGGCAGAGACCCAGTACTTC. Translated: CASSTTSGGAETQYF.

This CDR3 reads CASSEVGAGDQPQHF. In DNA, the CDR3 is TGTGCCAGCAGTGAAGTAGGAGCGGGAGATCAGCCCCAGCATTTT. The chain is built from TRBV2 and TRBJ1-5; D gene uncertain. The length of the CDR3 is 15 residues. V shed 1 base and J shed 5 bases, with 12 bases lying between them. Germline V CDR1 and CDR2: SNHLY, FYNNEI.

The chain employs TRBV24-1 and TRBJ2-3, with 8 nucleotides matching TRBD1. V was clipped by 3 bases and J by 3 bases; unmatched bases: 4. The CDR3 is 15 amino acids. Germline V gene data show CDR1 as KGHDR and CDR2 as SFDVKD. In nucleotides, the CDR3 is TGTGCCACCAGTGATCCTGGACAGGGAACAGATACGCAGTATTTT. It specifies CATSDPGQGTDTQYF.

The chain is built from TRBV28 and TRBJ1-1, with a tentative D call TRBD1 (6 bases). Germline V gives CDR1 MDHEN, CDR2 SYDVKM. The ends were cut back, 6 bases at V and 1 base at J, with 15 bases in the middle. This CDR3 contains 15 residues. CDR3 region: CASRTVGAGNTEAFF. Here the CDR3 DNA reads TGTGCCAGCAGGACGGTGGGGGCGGGGAACACTGAAGCTTTCTTT.

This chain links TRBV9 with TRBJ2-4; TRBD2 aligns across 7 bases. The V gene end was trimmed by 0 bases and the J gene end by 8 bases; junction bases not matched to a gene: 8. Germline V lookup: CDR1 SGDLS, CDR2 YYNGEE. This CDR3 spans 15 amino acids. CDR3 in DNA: TGTGCCAGCAGCGTAGCCGGCGGTGGGGGGGACATTCAGTACTTC. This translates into CASSVAGGGGDIQYF.

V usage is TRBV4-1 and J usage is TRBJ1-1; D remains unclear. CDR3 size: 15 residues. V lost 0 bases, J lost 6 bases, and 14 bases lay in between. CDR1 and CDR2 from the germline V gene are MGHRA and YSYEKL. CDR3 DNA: TGCGCCAGCAGCCAAGAAGGTGCGGCCAAGGCTGAAGCTTTCTTT. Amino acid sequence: CASSQEGAAKAEAFF.

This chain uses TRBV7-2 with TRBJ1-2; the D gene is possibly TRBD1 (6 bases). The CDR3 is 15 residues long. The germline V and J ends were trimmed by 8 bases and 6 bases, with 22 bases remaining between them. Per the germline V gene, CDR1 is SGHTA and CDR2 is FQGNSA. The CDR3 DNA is TGTGCCAGCGCCGTGGGGTCGGGGGGCGCCAATGGCTACACCTTC. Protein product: CASAVGSGGANGYTF.

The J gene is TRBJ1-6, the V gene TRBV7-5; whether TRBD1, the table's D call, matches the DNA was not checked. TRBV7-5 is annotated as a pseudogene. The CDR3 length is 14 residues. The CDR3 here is CARGRSSYNSPLHF. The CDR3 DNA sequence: TGTGCCAGGGGGCGATCTTCCTATAATTCACCCCTCCACTTT.

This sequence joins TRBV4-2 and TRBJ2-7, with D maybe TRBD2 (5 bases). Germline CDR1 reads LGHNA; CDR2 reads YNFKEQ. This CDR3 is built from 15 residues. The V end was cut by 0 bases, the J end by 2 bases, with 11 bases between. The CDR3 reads CASSQDVGDTYEQYF. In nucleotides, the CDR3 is TGTGCCAGCAGCCAAGATGTCGGGGATACCTACGAGCAGTACTTC.